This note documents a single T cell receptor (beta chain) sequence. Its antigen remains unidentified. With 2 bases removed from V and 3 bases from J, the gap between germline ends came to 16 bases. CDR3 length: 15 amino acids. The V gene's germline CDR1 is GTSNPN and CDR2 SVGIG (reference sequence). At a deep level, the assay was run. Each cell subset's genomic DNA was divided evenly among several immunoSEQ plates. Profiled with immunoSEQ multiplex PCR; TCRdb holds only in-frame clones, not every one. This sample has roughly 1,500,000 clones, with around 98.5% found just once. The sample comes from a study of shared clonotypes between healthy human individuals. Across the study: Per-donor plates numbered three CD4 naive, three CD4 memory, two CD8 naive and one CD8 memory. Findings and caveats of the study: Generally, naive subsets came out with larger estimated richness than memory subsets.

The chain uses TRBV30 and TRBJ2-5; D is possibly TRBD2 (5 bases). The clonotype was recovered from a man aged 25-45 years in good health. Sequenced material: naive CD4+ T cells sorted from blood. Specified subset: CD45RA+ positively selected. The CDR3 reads CAWSSGVYGKETQYF. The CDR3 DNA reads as TGTGCCTGGAGTTCCGGGGTCTACGGGAAAGAGACCCAGTACTTC.